The 11 T cell receptor beta chains below were found in one sample sequenced in a study of cytomegalovirus exposure and HLA in healthy donors. Use of 60 Vbeta and 13 Jbeta primers characterized the PCR. The data were produced by immunoSEQ multiplex PCR, yet TCRdb's version contains in-frame clones alone and is incomplete. The sample lists 50,000 to 65,000 clones, roughly 85% occurring once. Sequenced material: PBMCs. The receptors were gathered from a woman between 18 and 29 years old in good health and CMV-seronegative.

This chain links TRBV11-2 with TRBJ1-5; the D gene is possibly TRBD1 (6 bases). The V and J ends lost 5 bases and 3 bases respectively, with 14 bases between them. The CDR3 extends over 15 amino acids. Germline V gene sequence: CDR1 SGHAT, CDR2 FQNNGV. The CDR3 DNA is TGTGCCAGCAGCGCTTCCCAGGGGATCAATCAGCCCCAGCATTTT. Its translation: CASSASQGINQPQHF.

This clone appeared once. The chain is built from TRBV30 and TRBJ1-4, with a possible D match to TRBD1 (6 bases). Trimming removed 1 base from V and 8 bases from J, with 11 bases in between. Germline V gives CDR1 GTSNPN, CDR2 SVGIG (reference sequence). The CDR3 is made up of 13 amino acids. For the CDR3, the DNA is TGTGCCTGGAGTGCAGGGGCCTGGGAAAAACTGTTTTTT. Protein product: CAWSAGAWEKLFF.

This clone showed up just a few times. The V and J genes are TRBV6-4 and TRBJ2-1, with TRBD2 identical over 13 bases. The CDR3 totals 15 residues. Trimming at V came to 4 bases and at J to 5 bases, leaving 2 bases not matched to a gene. Per the germline V gene, CDR1 is MRHNA and CDR2 is SNTAGT. CDR3 residues: CASSVGLAGDNEQFF. DNA of the CDR3: TGTGCCAGCAGTGTAGGACTAGCGGGAGACAATGAGCAGTTCTTC.

This clone was seen a handful of times. The chain carries TRBV28 and TRBJ1-5, with 7 bases aligning to TRBD1. CDR1 MDHEN and CDR2 SYDVKM come from the germline V gene. This CDR3 has 17 residues. V lost 2 bases, J lost 4 bases, and 11 bases stayed unmatched. In DNA form, the CDR3 reads TGTGCCAGCAGTTTAGCATTAAAGGCAGGGGGGAATCAGCCCCAGCATTTT. Its translation: CASSLALKAGGNQPQHF.

The DNA for the CDR3 is TGTGCCAGTAGTATAGTGGGCAGGATCGTAGAGACCCAGTACTTC. It yields the protein CASSIVGRIVETQYF. The rearrangement uses TRBV19 and TRBJ2-5; D unresolved. The CDR3 is made up of 15 amino acids. CDR1 is LNHDA, CDR2 SQIVND, per germline (reference sequence). The V gene lost 1 base and the J gene lost 4 bases, with 13 bases spanning the gap. Drawing the rest from reference TRBV19 and TRBJ2-5, the complete variable domain is DGGITQSPKYLFRKEGQNVTLSCEQNLNHDAMYWYRQDPGQGLRLIYYSQIVNDFQKGDIAEGYSVSREKKESFPLTVTSAQKNPTAFYLCASSIVGRIVETQYFGPGTRLLVL.

The chain couples TRBV19 to TRBJ1-5; 10 bases line up with TRBD1. Looked up from germline, CDR1 is LNHDA and CDR2 is SQIVND (reference sequence). The CDR3 contains 16 residues. V lost 5 bases to trimming and J lost 1 base; unmatched junction nucleotides: 5. This chain's CDR3 is CASSPGQGGSNQPQHF. CDR3 nucleotides: TGTGCCAGTAGTCCTGGACAGGGGGGAAGCAATCAGCCCCAGCATTTT.

This clone was counted between two and nine times. The genes are TRBV9 and TRBJ2-6; 13 bases line up with TRBD2. The ends lost 4 bases at V and 2 bases at J; junction bases unmatched: 6. CDR3 size: 18 residues. Germline V CDR1 and CDR2: SGDLS, YYNGEE. The CDR3 sequence is CASSYRTSGSPGANVLTF. The CDR3 nucleotides are TGTGCCAGCAGCTATCGGACTAGCGGGAGTCCTGGGGCCAACGTCCTGACTTTC. Filled out from reference TRBV9 and TRBJ2-6, the complete variable domain reads DSGVTQTPKHLITATGQRVTLRCSPRSGDLSVYWYQQSLDQGLQFLIQYYNGEERAKGNILERFSAQQFPDLHSELNLSSLELGDSALYFCASSYRTSGSPGANVLTFGAGSRLTVL.

The rearrangement links TRBV5-1 to TRBJ2-3; TRBD2 agrees at 9 bases. This CDR3 is 16 amino acids long. Germline V gives CDR1 SGHRS, CDR2 YFSETQ. V lost 1 base to trimming and J lost 4 bases; unmatched junction nucleotides: 7. This chain's CDR3 is CASSLISSGTADTQYF. The CDR3 nucleotides are TGCGCCAGCAGCTTGATTTCTAGCGGGACGGCAGATACGCAGTATTTT.

This chain joins TRBV4-1 and TRBJ2-7; D gene ambiguous. This CDR3 has 13 amino acids. V lost 0 bases to trimming and J lost 7 bases, with 10 bases between them. The germline CDR1 and CDR2 sequences are MGHRA and YSYEKL. CDR3 coding DNA: TGCGCCAGCAGCCAAGAACCCTCTAGGGAGCAGTACTTC. It encodes CASSQEPSREQYF.

V is TRBV27 and J is TRBJ2-1; 9 bases line up with TRBD2. V dropped 6 bases and J dropped 9; count of bases not matched to a gene: 12. CDR3 length: 15 residues. Germline loops: CDR1 MNHEY, CDR2 SMNVEV (reference sequence). This CDR3 is CASRRAGGFLFEQFF. The CDR3 DNA follows: TGTGCCAGCAGGAGAGCGGGAGGCTTTCTTTTTGAGCAGTTCTTC.

This clone was counted only a few times. The V and J genes are TRBV6-4 and TRBJ2-2; D is perhaps TRBD2 (6 bases). CDR3 size: 15 residues. With 0 bases removed from V and 6 bases from J, the gap between germline ends came to 11 bases. CDR1 and CDR2 from the germline V gene are MRHNA and SNTAGT. CDR3 coding DNA: TGTGCCAGCAGTGACTCGAAAGGGGAGGCCGGGGAGCTGTTTTTT. Its translation is CASSDSKGEAGELFF.